Here is one TCR beta chain with its context. Its target is not known. CD45RO-negative CD8 cells positively selected for CCR7 made up the naive population, which excluded terminally differentiated effector memory CD45RA+ cells. Only Caucasian adults living in Nashville, Tennessee made up the donor group. The data derive from a study of shared clonotypes between healthy human individuals. Evenly divided among several immunoSEQ plates was the genomic DNA of each subset. Original data processing: ImmunoSEQ only sent back junction sequences with no quality scores, so filtering was done differently. TCRdb keeps only in-frame clones here, not all; method: immunoSEQ multiplex PCR. That table furnishes V, J and clone size, whereas the DNA furnished D and trimming. The profile covers around 610,000 clones, with approximately 96% appearing a single time and less than 0.13% taken by the ten largest. Regarding the study as a whole: Non-shared clonotypes had lower generation probabilities than those shared by all four donors.

V dropped 5 bases and J dropped 3; count of bases not matched to a gene: 6. The CDR3 runs to 15 residues. In germline, CDR1 is MNHEY, CDR2 SMNVEV (reference sequence). The source material was naive CD8+ T cells sorted from blood. This clonotype was sampled from a woman aged 30 to 39 in good health. The V and J genes are TRBV27 and TRBJ2-3, with 9 bases identical to TRBD2. CDR3 DNA: TGTGCCAGCAGTCCTTATAGCGGGAGTACAGATACGCAGTATTTT. It encodes CASSPYSGSTDTQYF.